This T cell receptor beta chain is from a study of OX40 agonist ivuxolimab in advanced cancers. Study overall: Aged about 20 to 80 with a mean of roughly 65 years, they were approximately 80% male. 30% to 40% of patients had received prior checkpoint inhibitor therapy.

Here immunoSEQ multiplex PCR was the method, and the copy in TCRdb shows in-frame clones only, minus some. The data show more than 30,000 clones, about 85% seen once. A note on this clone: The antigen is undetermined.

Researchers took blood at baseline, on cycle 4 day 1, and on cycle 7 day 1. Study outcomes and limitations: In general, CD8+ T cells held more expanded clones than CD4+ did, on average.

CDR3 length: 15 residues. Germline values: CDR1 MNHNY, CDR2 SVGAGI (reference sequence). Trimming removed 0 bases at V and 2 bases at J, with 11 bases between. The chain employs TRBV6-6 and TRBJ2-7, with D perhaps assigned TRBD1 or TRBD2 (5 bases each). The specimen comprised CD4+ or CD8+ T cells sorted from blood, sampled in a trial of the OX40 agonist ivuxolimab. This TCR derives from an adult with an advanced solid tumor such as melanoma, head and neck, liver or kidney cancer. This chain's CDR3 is CASSYSIGAPYEQYF. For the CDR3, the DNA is TGTGCCAGCAGTTACTCGATCGGGGCTCCCTACGAGCAGTACTTC.